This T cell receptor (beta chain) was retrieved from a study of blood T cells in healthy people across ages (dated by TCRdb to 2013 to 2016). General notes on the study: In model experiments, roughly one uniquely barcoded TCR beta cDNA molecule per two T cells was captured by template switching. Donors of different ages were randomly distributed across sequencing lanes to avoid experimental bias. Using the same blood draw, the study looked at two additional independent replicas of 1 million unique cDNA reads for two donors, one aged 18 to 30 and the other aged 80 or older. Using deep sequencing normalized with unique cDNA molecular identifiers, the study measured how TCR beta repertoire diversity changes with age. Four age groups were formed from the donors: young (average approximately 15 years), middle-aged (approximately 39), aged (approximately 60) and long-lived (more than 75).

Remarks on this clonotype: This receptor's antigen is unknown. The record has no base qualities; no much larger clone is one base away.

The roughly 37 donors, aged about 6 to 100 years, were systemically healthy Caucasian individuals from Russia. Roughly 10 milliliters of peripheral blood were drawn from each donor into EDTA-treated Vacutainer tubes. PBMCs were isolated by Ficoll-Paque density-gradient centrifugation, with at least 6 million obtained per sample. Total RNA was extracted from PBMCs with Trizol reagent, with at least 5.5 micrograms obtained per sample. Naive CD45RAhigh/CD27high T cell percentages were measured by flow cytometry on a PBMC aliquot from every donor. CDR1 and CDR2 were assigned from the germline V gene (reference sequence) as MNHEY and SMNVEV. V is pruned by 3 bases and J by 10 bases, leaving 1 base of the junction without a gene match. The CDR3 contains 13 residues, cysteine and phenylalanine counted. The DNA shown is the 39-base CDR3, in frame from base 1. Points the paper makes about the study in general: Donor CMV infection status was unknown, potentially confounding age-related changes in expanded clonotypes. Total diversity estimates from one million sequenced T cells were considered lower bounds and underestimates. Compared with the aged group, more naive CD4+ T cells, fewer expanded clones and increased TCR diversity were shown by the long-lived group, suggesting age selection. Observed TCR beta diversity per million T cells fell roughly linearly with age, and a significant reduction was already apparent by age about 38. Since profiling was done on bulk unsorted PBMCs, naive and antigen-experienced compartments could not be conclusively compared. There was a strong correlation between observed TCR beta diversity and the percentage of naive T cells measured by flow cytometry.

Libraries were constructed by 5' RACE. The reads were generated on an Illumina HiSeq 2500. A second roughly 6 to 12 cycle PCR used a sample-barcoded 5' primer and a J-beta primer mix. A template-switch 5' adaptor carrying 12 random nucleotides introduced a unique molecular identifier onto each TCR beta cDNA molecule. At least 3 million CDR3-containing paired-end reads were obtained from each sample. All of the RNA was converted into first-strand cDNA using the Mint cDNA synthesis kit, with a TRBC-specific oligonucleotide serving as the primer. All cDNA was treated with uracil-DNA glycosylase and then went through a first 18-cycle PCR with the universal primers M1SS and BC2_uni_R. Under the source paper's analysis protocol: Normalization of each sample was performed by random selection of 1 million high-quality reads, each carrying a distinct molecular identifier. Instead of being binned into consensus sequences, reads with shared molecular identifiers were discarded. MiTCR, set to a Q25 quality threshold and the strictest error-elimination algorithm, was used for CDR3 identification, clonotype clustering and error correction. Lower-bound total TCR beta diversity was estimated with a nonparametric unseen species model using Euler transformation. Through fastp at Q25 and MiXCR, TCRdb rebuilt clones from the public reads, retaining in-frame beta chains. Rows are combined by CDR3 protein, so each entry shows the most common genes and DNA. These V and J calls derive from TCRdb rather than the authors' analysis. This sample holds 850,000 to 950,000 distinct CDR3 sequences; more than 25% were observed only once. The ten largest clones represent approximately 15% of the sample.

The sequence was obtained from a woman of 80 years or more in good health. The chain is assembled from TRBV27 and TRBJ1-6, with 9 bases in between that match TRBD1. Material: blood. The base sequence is TGTGCCAGCAGTTTGGGACAGGGCTCACCCCTCCACTTT. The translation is CASSLGQGSPLHF.